This TCR beta chain is from a study of T cells after yellow fever vaccination. This CDR3 contains 15 residues. The germline gives CDR1 MGHRA, CDR2 YSYEKL. With 4 bases removed from V and 2 bases from J, the gap between germline ends came to 12 bases. There are a few counts of this clonotype. A single record per CDR3 protein comes from TCRdb applying MiXCR to the 5' RACE reads. The sample lists some 350,000 distinct CDR3 sequences, roughly 4.3% occurring once. V gene TRBV4-1 combines with J gene TRBJ1-5; D remains unclear. This clonotype was sampled from a young man who received the YFV17D yellow fever vaccine. The sequencing here drew on PBMCs, taken 5 days after the yellow fever booster vaccination. CDR3 protein: CASSPRIMGNQPQHF. As DNA, the CDR3 is TGCGCCAGCAGCCCAAGGATAATGGGCAATCAGCCCCAGCATTTT.